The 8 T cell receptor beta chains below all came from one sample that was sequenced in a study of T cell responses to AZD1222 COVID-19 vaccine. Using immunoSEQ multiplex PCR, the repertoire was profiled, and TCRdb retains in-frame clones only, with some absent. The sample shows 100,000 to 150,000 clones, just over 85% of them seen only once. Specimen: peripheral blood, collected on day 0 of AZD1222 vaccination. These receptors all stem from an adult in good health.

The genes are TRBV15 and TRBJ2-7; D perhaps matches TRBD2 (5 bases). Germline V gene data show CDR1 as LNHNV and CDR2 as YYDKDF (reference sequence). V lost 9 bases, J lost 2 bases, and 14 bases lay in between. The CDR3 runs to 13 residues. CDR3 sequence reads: CATSGPRTYEQYF. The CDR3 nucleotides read TGTGCCACGAGCGGACCGAGGACCTACGAGCAGTACTTC. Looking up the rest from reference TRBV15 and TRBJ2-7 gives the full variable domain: DAMVIQNPRYQVTQFGKPVTLSCSQTLNHNVMYWYQQKSSQAPKLLFHYYDKDFNNEADTPDNFQSRRPNTSFCFLDIRSPGLGDTAMYLCATSGPRTYEQYFGPGTRLTVT.

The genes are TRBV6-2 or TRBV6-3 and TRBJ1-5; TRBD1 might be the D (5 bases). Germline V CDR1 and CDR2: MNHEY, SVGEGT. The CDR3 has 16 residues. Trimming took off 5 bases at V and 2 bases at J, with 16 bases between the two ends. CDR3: CASSPGFGMGNQPQHF. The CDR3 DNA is TGTGCCAGCAGTCCAGGGTTCGGGATGGGCAATCAGCCCCAGCATTTT.

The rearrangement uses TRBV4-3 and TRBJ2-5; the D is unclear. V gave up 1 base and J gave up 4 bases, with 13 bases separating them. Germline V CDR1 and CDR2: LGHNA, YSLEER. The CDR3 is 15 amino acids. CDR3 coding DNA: TGCGCCAGCAGCCAAGGGAATGGCCCGAGAGAGACCCAGTACTTC. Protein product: CASSQGNGPRETQYF.

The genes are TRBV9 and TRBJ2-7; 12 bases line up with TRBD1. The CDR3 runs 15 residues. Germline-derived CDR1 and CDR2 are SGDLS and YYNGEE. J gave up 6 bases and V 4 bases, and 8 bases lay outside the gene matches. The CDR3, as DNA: TGTGCCAGCAGCCTCGGGACAGGGGGCGCTTTCGAGCAGTACTTC. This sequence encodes CASSLGTGGAFEQYF.

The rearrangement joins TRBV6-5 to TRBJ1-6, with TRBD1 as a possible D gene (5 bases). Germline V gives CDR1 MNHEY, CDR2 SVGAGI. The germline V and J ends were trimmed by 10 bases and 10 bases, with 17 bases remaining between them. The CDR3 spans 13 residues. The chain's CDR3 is CATGGGGRSPLHF. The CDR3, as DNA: TGTGCCACCGGGGGGGGAGGCCGCTCACCCCTCCACTTT.

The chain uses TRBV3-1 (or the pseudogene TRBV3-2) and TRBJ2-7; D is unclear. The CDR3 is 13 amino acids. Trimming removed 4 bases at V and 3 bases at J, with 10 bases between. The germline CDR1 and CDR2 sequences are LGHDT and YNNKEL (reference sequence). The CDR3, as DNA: TGTGCCAGCAGCCGCGGACGAAACTACGAGCAGTACTTC. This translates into CASSRGRNYEQYF.

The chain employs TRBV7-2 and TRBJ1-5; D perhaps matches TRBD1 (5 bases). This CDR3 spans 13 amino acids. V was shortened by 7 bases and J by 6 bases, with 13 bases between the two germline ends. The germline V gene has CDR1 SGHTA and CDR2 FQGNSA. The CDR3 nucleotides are TGTGCCAGCACCCGAAGTAGGGGTCAGCCCCAGCATTTT. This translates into CASTRSRGQPQHF. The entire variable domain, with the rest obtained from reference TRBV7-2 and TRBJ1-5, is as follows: GAGVSQSPSNKVTEKGKDVELRCDPISGHTALYWYRQSLGQGLEFLIYFQGNSAPDKSGLPSDRFSAERTGGSVSTLTIQRTQQEDSAVYLCASTRSRGQPQHFGDGTRLSIL.

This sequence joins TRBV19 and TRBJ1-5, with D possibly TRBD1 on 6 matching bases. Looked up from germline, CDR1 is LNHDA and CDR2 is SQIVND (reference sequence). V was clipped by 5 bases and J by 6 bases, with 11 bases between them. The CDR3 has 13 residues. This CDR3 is CASSAGVTQPQHF. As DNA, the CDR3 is TGTGCCAGTAGTGCAGGGGTAACTCAGCCCCAGCATTTT.